Shown below are 30 T cell receptor beta chains from a single sample sequenced in a study of lymphopenia after photon versus proton radiotherapy. Generated by immunoSEQ multiplex PCR, the TCRdb table keeps only in-frame clones and is missing some. The top ten clones hold just over 2% of a sample with under 65,000 clones, about 81% of them seen once. The sample in question was peripheral blood, obtained from a patient treated with proton-based radiotherapy. The receptors come from a man aged 55 to 70 with pancreatic cancer.

This chain joins TRBV6-1 and TRBJ2-6; D might be TRBD1 (6 bases). CDR3 size: 14 residues. V was clipped by 7 bases and J by 4 bases, with 11 bases between them. CDR1 MNHNS and CDR2 SASEGT come from the germline V gene. The CDR3 protein is CASTRTAGANVLTF. Here the CDR3 DNA reads TGTGCCAGCACTCGGACAGCGGGGGCCAACGTCCTGACTTTC.

The chain has TRBV18 and TRBJ1-5; the match to TRBD1 covers 8 bases. The CDR3 has 16 amino acids. Germline assignment: CDR1 KGHSH and CDR2 LQKENI. V shed 6 bases and J 5 bases; nucleotides not matched to a gene: 12. As DNA, the CDR3 is TGTGCCAGCTCCATGGACAGGGCTGGGCAGGATCAGCCCCAGCATTTT. Its protein is CASSMDRAGQDQPQHF.

This sequence joins TRBV4-3 and TRBJ2-7, with unresolved D. Germline V lookup: CDR1 LGHNA, CDR2 YSLEER. CDR3 size: 14 residues. Trimming took 1 base from V and 3 from J, leaving 10 bases between them. DNA of the CDR3: TGCGCCAGCAGCCAAGGAAATAGTCTCTACGAGCAGTACTTC. Its translation is CASSQGNSLYEQYF.

The rearrangement joins TRBV11-3 to TRBJ1-1; D uncertain. V gave up 5 bases and J gave up 11 bases, with 12 bases separating them. The CDR3 is 11 amino acids. From germline, CDR1 is SGHNT and CDR2 YENEEA. This CDR3 is CASSKDLRAFF. CDR3 DNA sequence: TGTGCCAGCAGCAAGGACCTGAGGGCTTTCTTT. Based on the CDR3 plus reference TRBV11-3 and TRBJ1-1, the full variable domain is EAGVVQSPRYKIIEKKQPVAFWCNPISGHNTLYWYLQNLGQGPELLIRYENEEAVDDSQLPKDRFSAERLKGVDSTLKIQPAELGDSAVYLCASSKDLRAFFGQGTRLTVV.

The chain links TRBV5-1 to TRBJ2-3, with TRBD2 identical over 7 bases. Unmatched junction bases numbered 3, after V lost 0 bases and J lost 8 bases. The CDR3 consists of 13 residues. Germline values: CDR1 SGHRS, CDR2 YFSETQ. The CDR3 spells CASSLALAGTQYF. Here the CDR3 DNA reads TGCGCCAGCAGCTTGGCCTTAGCGGGTACGCAGTATTTT.

The gene calls are TRBV7-2 and TRBJ2-5, with D tentatively TRBD2 (6 bases). The CDR3 is made up of 15 amino acids. The V gene lost 5 bases and the J gene lost 5 bases, with 18 bases spanning the gap. From germline, CDR1 is SGHTA and CDR2 FQGNSA. The CDR3 region is CASSRVRRGTETQYF. The DNA for the CDR3 is TGTGCCAGCAGCCGCGTCCGGAGGGGCACGGAGACCCAGTACTTC.

The chain is built from TRBV6-5 and TRBJ2-5, with D perhaps assigned TRBD1 or TRBD2 (6 bases each). CDR3 size: 15 residues. V gave up 3 bases and J gave up 7 bases, with 18 bases separating them. Germline V gene data show CDR1 as MNHEY and CDR2 as SVGAGI. CDR3 protein: CASSYNNGGSRTQYF. The CDR3 coding sequence is TGTGCCAGCAGTTATAATAACGGGGGCTCTAGGACCCAGTACTTC.

The chain links TRBV9 to TRBJ2-3, with 7 bases matching TRBD2. V lost 0 bases, J lost 0 bases, and 10 bases stayed unmatched. Germline V gives CDR1 SGDLS, CDR2 YYNGEE. The CDR3 runs to 18 residues. This CDR3 is CASSVDASGLRSTDTQYF. CDR3 in DNA: TGTGCCAGCAGCGTAGATGCTAGCGGCCTCCGTAGCACAGATACGCAGTATTTT.

This clone was recorded once. The chain is built from TRBV27 and TRBJ1-4; 7 positions match TRBD1. CDR1 and CDR2 from the germline V gene are MNHEY and SMNVEV (reference sequence). There are 15 residues in the CDR3. V lost 6 bases, J lost 5 bases, and 9 bases stayed unmatched. The CDR3 DNA follows: TGTGCCAGCAGCCCGGGACAGCTGGGGAATGAAAAACTGTTTTTT. Amino acids: CASSPGQLGNEKLFF.

The chain uses TRBV5-1 and TRBJ1-1, with 9 bases aligning to TRBD1. The J segment lost 8 bases and the V segment lost 3 bases, leaving 11 bases of the junction unmatched. The CDR3 totals 15 residues. Germline assignment: CDR1 SGHRS and CDR2 YFSETQ. CDR3 sequence reads: CASSSAGTGNSEAFF. CDR3 coding DNA: TGCGCCAGCAGCTCCGCTGGGACAGGGAACTCGGAAGCTTTCTTT.

The chain combines TRBV2 with TRBJ1-2, with D tentatively TRBD1 (5 bases). The germline V gene has CDR1 SNHLY and CDR2 FYNNEI. The length of the CDR3 is 15 residues. Trimming removed 5 bases from V and 5 bases from J, with 18 bases in between. CDR3 protein: CASSLSLGTAYGYTF. Written as DNA, the CDR3 is TGTGCCAGCAGTCTATCCCTCGGGACGGCTTATGGCTACACCTTC.

V is TRBV28 and J is TRBJ1-1; TRBD1 agrees at 9 bases. V shed 6 bases, J shed 5 bases, and the junction held 4 bases outside the gene matches. From germline, CDR1 is MDHEN and CDR2 SYDVKM. There are 13 residues in the CDR3. The CDR3 DNA reads TGTGCCAGCAGGACAGGGGGTCGAACTGAAGCTTTCTTT. It specifies CASRTGGRTEAFF.

The CDR3 DNA sequence: TGTGCCAGCAGCTTAGATCGAGGGGAGACCCAGTACTTC. Its protein is CASSLDRGETQYF. The chain couples TRBV11-2 to TRBJ2-5, with D possibly being TRBD2 (5 bases). The length of the CDR3 is 13 residues. Germline V CDR1 and CDR2: SGHAT, FQNNGV. Trimming removed 0 bases at V and 5 bases at J, with 7 bases between.

V is TRBV28 and J is TRBJ2-2; 7 bases match TRBD2. V lost 4 bases and J lost 5; bases outside the gene matches: 10. Germline-derived CDR1 and CDR2 are MDHEN and SYDVKM. The CDR3 consists of 16 residues. In nucleotides, the CDR3 is TGTGCCAGCAGTTCAATCCCGGGGGAGGGGACCGGGGAGCTGTTTTTT. Translating gives CASSSIPGEGTGELFF. The variable domain in full, with the rest retrieved from reference TRBV28 and TRBJ2-2, is DVKVTQSSRYLVKRTGEKVFLECVQDMDHENMFWYRQDPGLGLRLIYFSYDVKMKEKGDIPEGYSVSREKKERFSLILESASTNQTSMYLCASSSIPGEGTGELFFGEGSRLTVL.

The chain carries TRBV7-9 and TRBJ2-3; 9 bases align to TRBD2. Germline V gene lookup returns CDR1 SEHNR and CDR2 FQNEAQ (reference sequence). The CDR3 runs 14 residues. J gave up 4 bases and V 5 bases, and 4 bases lay outside the gene matches. Here the CDR3 DNA reads TGTGCCAGCAGCCTTAGCGGGAGTCCAGATACGCAGTATTTT. The encoded protein is CASSLSGSPDTQYF.

The sample holds one count of this clone. This chain uses TRBV28 with TRBJ2-7; maybe TRBD1 (5 bases). V was cut by 6 bases and J by 4 bases, with 10 bases left in between. The germline CDR1 and CDR2 sequences are MDHEN and SYDVKM. The CDR3 sequence is 12 residues long. CDR3 nucleotide sequence: TGTGCCAGCAGCCCTGACAGATACGAGCAGTACTTC. It codes for CASSPDRYEQYF.

The rearrangement links TRBV2 to TRBJ2-3, with no clear D. V was pared by 10 bases and J by 4 bases, with 12 bases between. From germline, CDR1 is SNHLY and CDR2 FYNNEI. This CDR3 has 12 amino acids. CDR3 in amino acids: CANNRAADTQYF. CDR3 DNA: TGTGCCAACAATAGGGCAGCAGATACGCAGTATTTT.

The chain combines TRBV9 with TRBJ2-5, with D uncertain. Germline CDR1 is SGDLS and CDR2 is YYNGEE. CDR3 size: 15 residues. V was trimmed by 0 bases and J by 3 bases, leaving 12 bases between them. The CDR3 coding sequence is TGTGCCAGCAGCGTAGGAGGTCGGCCGGAAGAGACCCAGTACTTC. Translation: CASSVGGRPEETQYF.

The chain carries TRBV5-5 and TRBJ1-1; TRBD1 might be the D (6 bases). Trimming pared 2 bases from V and 6 bases from J, leaving 11 bases between. From germline, CDR1 is SGHKS and CDR2 YYEKEE (reference sequence). The CDR3 totals 13 residues. In DNA, the CDR3 is TGTGCCAGCAGCTTAGGGGGGGCCGCTGAAGCTTTCTTT. Residues: CASSLGGAAEAFF.

The gene calls are TRBV5-5 and TRBJ2-3; tentatively, D is TRBD1 (5 bases). This CDR3 is built from 14 residues. V dropped 2 bases and J dropped 4 bases, with 11 bases sitting between them. The germline V gene has CDR1 SGHKS and CDR2 YYEKEE (reference sequence). In DNA form, the CDR3 reads TGTGCCAGCAGCTTCCGCGACAGTTCAGATACGCAGTATTTT. It specifies CASSFRDSSDTQYF. Supplemented by reference TRBV5-5 and TRBJ2-3, the full variable domain reads DAGVTQSPTHLIKTRGQQVTLRCSPISGHKSVSWYQQVLGQGPQFIFQYYEKEERGRGNFPDRFSARQFPNYSSELNVNALLLGDSALYLCASSFRDSSDTQYFGPGTRLTVL.

The V call is TRBV7-2, the J call TRBJ2-2; TRBD2 agrees at 10 bases. The CDR3 is 16 residues long. V lost 6 bases to trimming and J lost 4 bases; unmatched junction nucleotides: 8. In germline, CDR1 is SGHTA, CDR2 FQGNSA. In DNA form, the CDR3 reads TGTGCCAGCAGTTCTAGCGGGAGAGTAGGCACCGGGGAGCTGTTTTTT. Protein sequence: CASSSSGRVGTGELFF.

The count of this clone is one. A junction boundary mismatches the germline segment, possibly from a read error. This chain links TRBV7-7 with TRBJ2-2; TRBD1 matches 8 bases. The CDR3 consists of 15 residues. The V gene's germline CDR1 is SSHAT and CDR2 FNYEAQ (reference sequence). The CDR3 DNA is TGTGCTAGCAGCACAGGACAGGGTGGCACCGGGGAGCTGTTTTTT. Protein product: CASSTGQGGTGELFF.

The V and J genes are TRBV5-1 and TRBJ2-7; 11 nucleotides agree with TRBD2. The germline gives CDR1 SGHRS, CDR2 YFSETQ. Trimming removed 5 bases from V and 6 bases from J; junction bases left unmatched: 13. The CDR3 spans 16 residues. This chain's CDR3 is CASSLPLTSGSGEQYF. In DNA form, the CDR3 reads TGCGCCAGCAGTCTCCCCCTAACTAGCGGGAGTGGCGAGCAGTACTTC.

This chain joins TRBV19 and TRBJ2-3; D may match TRBD1 or TRBD2 (5 bases each). Germline V CDR1 and CDR2: LNHDA, SQIVND (reference sequence). The CDR3 is 14 amino acids. Trimming pared 3 bases from V and 6 bases from J, leaving 13 bases between. The CDR3 reads CASSIGRGPDTQYF. The CDR3 DNA follows: TGTGCCAGTAGTATCGGTCGGGGACCCGATACGCAGTATTTT.

This clone was seen a few times. The chain uses TRBV27 and TRBJ2-1; 10 nucleotides match TRBD2. The CDR3 covers 15 residues. Germline CDR1 reads MNHEY; CDR2 reads SMNVEV (reference sequence). J was trimmed by 6 bases and V by 5 bases; bases with no gene match: 7. The CDR3 loop reads CASSPRTSGGNEQFF. The CDR3 DNA reads TGTGCCAGCAGTCCACGGACTAGCGGAGGCAATGAGCAGTTCTTC.

This clone appeared a few times. The V gene is TRBV19, the J gene TRBJ1-5, with D hard to call. The V and J ends lost 5 bases and 3 bases respectively, with 8 bases between them. In germline, CDR1 is LNHDA, CDR2 SQIVND (reference sequence). The CDR3 totals 13 residues. The CDR3 coding sequence is TGTGCCAGTAGTTTTCAGATCAATCAGCCCCAGCATTTT. As protein: CASSFQINQPQHF. Full variable domain (missing parts from reference TRBV19 and TRBJ1-5): DGGITQSPKYLFRKEGQNVTLSCEQNLNHDAMYWYRQDPGQGLRLIYYSQIVNDFQKGDIAEGYSVSREKKESFPLTVTSAQKNPTAFYLCASSFQINQPQHFGDGTRLSIL.

This chain links TRBV28 with TRBJ1-5; no definite D call. The CDR3 has 12 residues. Germline lookup yields CDR1 MDHEN and CDR2 SYDVKM. V was trimmed by 3 bases and J by 6 bases, leaving 6 bases between them. CDR3 loop: CASSLTGQPQHF. DNA for the CDR3: TGTGCCAGCAGTTTGACGGGTCAGCCCCAGCATTTT.

This chain links TRBV5-4 with TRBJ2-7; 9 nucleotides match TRBD1. Trimming at V came to 4 bases and at J to 5 bases, leaving 10 bases not matched to a gene. The CDR3 totals 15 residues. Germline values: CDR1 SGHNT, CDR2 YYREEE (reference sequence). This chain's CDR3 is CASSLRRTGVHEQYF. DNA for the CDR3: TGTGCCAGCAGCCTAAGACGGACAGGGGTCCACGAGCAGTACTTC.

This rearrangement joins TRBV14 to TRBJ1-6, with D perhaps matching TRBD1 (5 bases). The V and J ends lost 1 base and 9 bases respectively, with 13 bases between them. This CDR3 region has 15 residues. The germline V gene encodes CDR1 SGHDN and CDR2 FVKESK. This chain's CDR3 is CASSQGRQGGSPLHF. The DNA for the CDR3 is TGTGCCAGCAGCCAAGGGAGGCAGGGTGGTTCACCCCTCCACTTT.

The chain uses TRBV19 and TRBJ2-5, with D possibly TRBD1 on 6 matching bases. Looked up from germline, CDR1 is LNHDA and CDR2 is SQIVND (reference sequence). The length of the CDR3 is 13 residues. The V and J ends lost 10 bases and 5 bases respectively, with 17 bases between them. CDR3 DNA sequence: TGTGCCACTAGCCAGGGGATGTGGGAGACCCAGTACTTC. It encodes CATSQGMWETQYF. Using reference TRBV19 and TRBJ2-5 for the parts outside the CDR3, the full variable domain is DGGITQSPKYLFRKEGQNVTLSCEQNLNHDAMYWYRQDPGQGLRLIYYSQIVNDFQKGDIAEGYSVSREKKESFPLTVTSAQKNPTAFYLCATSQGMWETQYFGPGTRLLVL.